This TCR beta chain was sequenced in a study of blood T cell repertoires in COVID-19 (dated by TCRdb to 2018 to 2021). With respect to the entire study: Samples from collaborators originated in the United States, Italy and Spain and spanned both the acute and convalescent phases of COVID-19. The material from the prospective study consisted of cDNA or gDNA derived from T cells, B-cell-depleted T cells, or PBMCs. Deeply sampled blood TCRbeta repertoires from subjects exposed to, actively infected with, or recovered from COVID-19 were included in the dataset. The repertoires were made available in a free public database intended to serve as a resource for research on the immune response to SARS-CoV-2. The samples were drawn from two sources: the first 160 participants of the ongoing ImmuneRACE study, and approximately 1,300 subjects contributed by 6 global collaborators. Sample metadata almost always included a de-identified subject ID, COVID-19 status, age in years and sex. Where available, HLA class I and class II types were taken from metadata supplied by the sample provider and were not determined by assay-based typing.

Results the study describes overall, beyond this receptor: The amount of clinical and demographic metadata varied by source and participant and was provided uncurated.

TCRbeta CDR3 regions were amplified from genomic DNA by means of the immunoSEQ Assay, a bias-controlled multiplex PCR. As for how the authors treated the data: The number of nucleated cells in each sample was estimated by amplification of reference gene primers within the assay. To quantify the absolute abundance of each unique TCRbeta CDR3 rearrangement, sequence reads were collapsed and filtered. For each sample, productive Simpson clonality was calculated as the square root of Simpson's diversity index across productive rearrangements. Not all clones reach the TCRdb copy of this immuneACCESS table, which keeps in-frame sequences only. Checked studies attribute under half of the gap to unresolved V genes and leave the rest unexplained. V, J and clone size were drawn from that table, and D and trimming were deduced from the DNA. In all, the sample holds approximately 300,000 clones, and around 81% of those were seen once. The top ten clones comprise less than 4.5% of the sample.

Each collaborating institution followed its own protocols to collect whole blood in K2EDTA tubes. For TCRbeta analysis, collaborators shipped samples as frozen whole blood, isolated PBMCs, or DNA extracted from either of those sample types. Note on this clone: The target of this receptor is not known. Nothing much larger sits one base from this clone, and base qualities are not available.

Trimmed from V: 3 bases; trimmed from J: 1 base; junction bases lacking a gene match: 10. As encoded in the germline V gene, CDR1 is MGHRA while CDR2 is YSYEKL. From the cysteine through the phenylalanine, the CDR3 covers 18 amino acids. The sequence is cut down to CDR3 DNA, 54 bases in frame from base 1. The sample consisted of peripheral blood. In this chain, TRBV4-1 is recombined with TRBJ2-2; TRBD1 aligns with 8 central bases. This receptor was taken from a woman aged 45-65 years with active or convalescent COVID-19. CDR3 reads: CASSQLLGQGRNTGELFF. The DNA sequence reads TGCGCCAGCAGCCAGCTCCTAGGACAGGGCAGGAACACCGGGGAGCTGTTTTTT.